Listed below are T cell receptor beta chains from one sample, sequenced in a study of OX40 agonist ivuxolimab in advanced cancers. Generated by immunoSEQ multiplex PCR, the TCRdb table keeps only in-frame clones and is missing some. The sample consists of around 33,000 clones, about nine tenths of them appearing once. The sequencing here drew on CD4+ or CD8+ T cells sorted from blood, taken in a trial of the OX40 agonist ivuxolimab. Receptor source: an adult with an advanced solid tumor such as melanoma, head and neck, liver or kidney cancer. Each CDR3 is given with its conserved first and last residue. A D gene is named only where the DNA matches it firmly. Clone size is shown for a subset of rows, as once, few, many or a class of expanded clone.

V,J,size,D,CDR3,DNA
TRBV5-1,TRBJ1-2,.,.,CASSEGYGYTF,TGCGCCAGCAGCGAGGGTTATGGCTACACCTTC
TRBV7-9,TRBJ2-5,.,.,CASSLGPLGTQYF,TGTGCCAGCAGCTTAGGTCCTTTAGGGACCCAGTACTTC
TRBV5-5,TRBJ1-1,.,TRBD1,CASSLGGLNTEAFF,TGTGCCAGCAGCCTAGGGGGCTTGAACACTGAAGCTTTCTTT
TRBV5-1,TRBJ2-7,.,TRBD2,CASSLVPSGYEQYF,TGCGCCAGCAGCTTGGTTCCTAGCGGCTACGAGCAGTACTTC
TRBV7-9,TRBJ2-5,.,TRBD1,CASSFTGGETQYF,TGTGCCAGCAGCTTTACAGGGGGAGAGACCCAGTACTTC
TRBV28,TRBJ1-4,.,.,CASSPSGREGEKLFF,TGTGCCAGCAGTCCGTCGGGCAGGGAGGGAGAAAAACTGTTTTTT
TRBV7-9,TRBJ2-7,.,TRBD2,CASSLGLLAGGGYEQYF,TGTGCCAGCAGCTTAGGACTACTAGCGGGAGGAGGCTACGAGCAGTACTTC
TRBV27,TRBJ2-2,.,TRBD2,CASATSGSWVGELFF,TGTGCCAGCGCCACTAGCGGGAGCTGGGTCGGGGAGCTGTTTTTT
TRBV14,TRBJ2-1,few,TRBD2,CASSQVRSQGTRGRHEQFF,TGTGCCAGCAGCCAAGTTAGGTCCCAGGGGACTAGGGGTAGGCATGAGCAGTTCTTC
TRBV30,TRBJ1-1,once,TRBD1,CAWDRGQSTEAFF,TGTGCCTGGGACAGGGGGCAGAGCACTGAAGCTTTCTTT
TRBV6-5,TRBJ2-1,.,.,CASSYSGGMGYNEQFF,TGTGCCAGCAGTTACTCGGGCGGGATGGGTTACAATGAGCAGTTCTTC
TRBV28,TRBJ2-1,.,.,CASSHPWEGQFF,TGTGCCAGCAGTCACCCGTGGGAAGGCCAGTTCTTC
TRBV7-9,TRBJ2-1,.,.,CASSLVGESYNEQFF,TGTGCCAGCAGCTTAGTGGGGGAGAGCTACAATGAGCAGTTCTTC
TRBV15,TRBJ1-6,.,.,CATSRDRGRLGLLHF,TGTGCCACCAGCAGAGATCGGGGCCGGCTGGGGCTCCTCCACTTT
TRBV19,TRBJ2-5,.,.,CASSISSKQETQYF,TGTGCCAGTAGTATAAGTAGTAAACAAGAGACCCAGTACTTC
TRBV11-1,TRBJ2-7,once,TRBD1,CASKFTGVNEQYF,TGTGCCAGCAAATTTACAGGGGTCAACGAGCAGTACTTC
TRBV5-1,TRBJ2-1,once,.,CASSLDDNEQFF,TGCGCCAGCAGCTTGGACGACAATGAGCAGTTCTTC
TRBV20-1,TRBJ2-7,.,.,CSSTTGYEQYF,TGCAGTTCCACCACAGGGTACGAGCAGTACTTC
TRBV6-5,TRBJ2-5,.,.,CASSYGQLQETQYF,TGTGCCAGCAGCTACGGACAGTTACAAGAGACCCAGTACTTC
TRBV28,TRBJ1-6,.,.,CASSFRGHVRATAPLHF,TGTGCCAGCAGTTTTAGGGGCCACGTAAGAGCAACGGCACCCCTCCACTTT
TRBV28,TRBJ2-7,.,.,CASSTDRFYEQYF,TGTGCCAGCAGTACAGACAGGTTCTACGAGCAGTACTTC
TRBV7-2,TRBJ2-2,once,.,CASSLVRGGTGELFF,TGTGCCAGCAGCTTAGTGCGGGGAGGTACCGGGGAGCTGTTTTTT
TRBV2,TRBJ2-3,.,.,CASSEEAGHGDTQYF,TGTGCCAGCAGTGAAGAGGCGGGACATGGAGATACGCAGTATTTT
TRBV11-3,TRBJ2-7,.,.,CASSLGDKPYEQYF,TGTGCCAGCAGCTTAGGGGACAAACCCTACGAGCAGTACTTC
TRBV10-1,TRBJ1-5,few,.,CASSETGNQPQHF,TGCGCCAGCAGTGAGACAGGCAATCAGCCCCAGCATTTT
TRBV19,TRBJ2-7,once,.,CASSIHIGRVGEQYF,TGTGCCAGTAGTATCCACATAGGCAGGGTGGGCGAGCAGTACTTC
TRBV7-3,TRBJ2-7,once,.,CASSLTFGYEQYF,TGTGCCAGCAGCTTAACGTTCGGTTACGAGCAGTACTTC
TRBV4-2,TRBJ1-6,.,TRBD1,CASSQGEDRGQYNSPLHF,TGTGCCAGCAGCCAAGGGGAAGACAGGGGGCAATATAATTCACCCCTCCACTTT
TRBV5-6,TRBJ2-1,.,.,CASSAFNEQFF,TGTGCCAGCAGCGCCTTCAATGAGCAGTTCTTC
TRBV28,TRBJ1-4,.,.,CASTHGGAVGEKLFF,TGTGCCAGCACCCACGGAGGGGCGGTCGGGGAAAAACTGTTTTTT
TRBV28,TRBJ1-1,.,.,CASTGNTEAFF,TGTGCCAGCACCGGGAACACTGAAGCTTTCTTT
TRBV10-3,TRBJ2-1,.,.,CAISEGAAGVGYNEQFF,TGTGCCATCAGTGAAGGGGCAGCAGGGGTAGGCTACAATGAGCAGTTCTTC
TRBV18,TRBJ2-7,.,TRBD1,CASSPRTGLGWEQYF,TGTGCCAGCTCCCCTCGGACAGGCCTCGGGTGGGAGCAGTACTTC
TRBV2,TRBJ1-4,.,.,CASRLGEEKLFF,TGTGCCAGCAGGCTCGGAGAGGAAAAACTGTTTTTT
TRBV9,TRBJ2-7,.,.,CASSPLGVVIGEQYF,TGTGCCAGCAGCCCCCTCGGAGTAGTGATCGGCGAGCAGTACTTC
TRBV30,TRBJ1-6,.,.,CAWTRSGVTPLHF,TGTGCCTGGACCCGGTCAGGAGTAACACCCCTCCACTTT
TRBV5-7,TRBJ2-7,.,TRBD1,CASSTGTGGLYEQYF,TGTGCCAGCAGCACTGGGACAGGGGGTTTGTACGAGCAGTACTTC
TRBV14,TRBJ1-1,.,TRBD1,CASSQETWWDREGEAFF,TGTGCCAGCAGCCAAGAGACCTGGTGGGACAGGGAGGGTGAAGCTTTCTTT
TRBV2,TRBJ2-6,.,.,CASSVRTLSSGANVLTF,TGTGCCAGCAGTGTGAGGACACTAAGCTCTGGGGCCAACGTCCTGACTTTC
TRBV18,TRBJ2-3,.,.,CASSPPMGTSTDTQYF,TGTGCCAGCTCACCACCGATGGGAACTAGCACAGATACGCAGTATTTT
TRBV10-1,TRBJ1-2,.,.,CASSDGTRYGYTF,TGCGCCAGCAGTGACGGGACTCGCTATGGCTACACCTTC
TRBV19,TRBJ1-1,.,TRBD1,CASSFPGQGHLVAFF,TGTGCCAGTAGTTTTCCGGGACAGGGTCATCTTGTAGCTTTCTTT
TRBV30,TRBJ1-2,.,TRBD1,CAWTPKDRAKGYTF,TGTGCCTGGACGCCTAAGGACAGGGCAAAGGGCTACACCTTC
TRBV5-3,TRBJ2-1,.,TRBD2,CARSLFGREPHNEQFF,TGTGCCAGAAGCTTGTTCGGGCGGGAGCCCCACAATGAGCAGTTCTTC